This TCR beta chain derives from a study of vaccination and CD4 T cells after COVID-19. At the level of the study: Diagnosis preceded the drawing of post-COVID samples by a median around 100 days (range 35 to 161).

Cultured CD4+ T-cell DNA underwent Oncomine TCR Beta short-read sequencing. CD4+ T cells were cultured, and genomic DNA was extracted from them. TCRdb called the PCR reads again in MiXCR, with one record for every CDR3 protein. Among 13,000 or so distinct CDR3 sequences listed, roughly two thirds were seen once. In its sample, this clonotype was seen a few times. No antigen is known for it. J lost 12 bases, V lost 5 bases, and 11 bases had no gene match. This CDR3 spans 15 amino acids. Germline CDR1 reads DFQATT; CDR2 reads SNEGSKA (reference sequence). As to treatment: approximately 9-day PBMC culture with coronavirus spike peptide pools or control peptides (ViraFEST assay). Peptide pool stimulation in ViraFEST expanded antigen-specific T cells, whose TCRs were then sequenced.

The sequenced material came from CD4+ T cells from blood, cultured in vitro. The TCR comes from a human donor who had recovered from COVID-19. V gene TRBV20-1 combines with J gene TRBJ2-3, with 16 bases lining up with TRBD2. Written as DNA, the CDR3 is TGCAGTGCTCGACCGGGACTAGCGGGGGGGCCTGGTCAGTATTTT. Its translation is CSARPGLAGGPGQYF.